The 21 T cell receptor beta chains in this list originate from one sample, sequenced in a study of CD4 T cells in relation to SARS-CoV-2 and coronaviruses. Measured with immunoSEQ multiplex PCR; TCRdb has only the in-frame clones, and not every one. This sample has approximately 17,000 clones, with 70% to 80% found just once. Before the COVID-19 pandemic, during about 2010-2018, CD4+ T cells were taken from unexposed donors. Isolation of CD4+ T cells took place after around 11 days in culture. These TCRs' antigens remain unknown. Sequencing was carried out using CD4+ T cells from PBMCs, cultured in vitro. The receptors stem from a human donor in good health.

The CDR3 DNA is TGTGCCAGCAGTTACCGTCGGGACAGACGAAATGAAAAACTGTTTTTT. This sequence encodes CASSYRRDRRNEKLFF. This rearrangement joins TRBV6-5 to TRBJ1-4, with 7 positions matching TRBD1. Germline V CDR1 and CDR2: MNHEY, SVGAGI. The CDR3 covers 16 residues. J lost 5 bases, V lost 2 bases, and 8 bases had no gene match.

V is TRBV6-6 and J is TRBJ2-7, with TRBD2 identical over 11 bases. CDR1 is MNHNY and CDR2 is SVGAGI in the germline V gene (reference sequence). This CDR3 has 14 amino acids. Losses at the gene ends were 4 bases for V and 5 bases for J; bases not matched to a gene: 4. The DNA for the CDR3 is TGTGCCAGCAGTTTAACTAGCGGGAGTAACGAGCAGTACTTC. Its translation: CASSLTSGSNEQYF.

This clone was found a few times. The chain is built from TRBV5-1 and TRBJ1-6; a possible D gene is TRBD1 (5 bases). V was cut by 1 base and J by 1 base, with 6 bases left in between. The CDR3 covers 15 residues. The V gene's germline CDR1 is SGHRS and CDR2 YFSETQ. The CDR3 DNA reads as TGCGCCAGCAGCTTGACAGGTTCCTATAATTCACCCCTCCACTTT. As protein: CASSLTGSYNSPLHF. The entire variable domain, with the rest obtained from reference TRBV5-1 and TRBJ1-6, is as follows: KAGVTQTPRYLIKTRGQQVTLSCSPISGHRSVSWYQQTPGQGLQFLFEYFSETQRNKGNFPGRFSGRQFSNSRSEMNVSTLELGDSALYLCASSLTGSYNSPLHFGNGTRLTVT.

This sequence joins TRBV5-1 and TRBJ1-1; a weak D match, TRBD1 (5 bases). CDR1 SGHRS and CDR2 YFSETQ come from the germline V gene. Trimming pared 3 bases from V and 2 bases from J, leaving 11 bases between. The CDR3 is 14 amino acids. The CDR3 DNA reads as TGCGCCAGCAGCTCCGGGACGGGTAACACTGAAGCTTTCTTT. This codes for CASSSGTGNTEAFF. The full variable domain, its missing parts supplied by reference TRBV5-1 and TRBJ1-1, is KAGVTQTPRYLIKTRGQQVTLSCSPISGHRSVSWYQQTPGQGLQFLFEYFSETQRNKGNFPGRFSGRQFSNSRSEMNVSTLELGDSALYLCASSSGTGNTEAFFGQGTRLTVV.

This clone was detected only once. The chain is built from TRBV5-1 and TRBJ2-5, with D unclear. V lost 3 bases to trimming and J lost 4 bases, with 4 bases between them. The CDR3 has 11 amino acids. Germline assignment: CDR1 SGHRS and CDR2 YFSETQ. The CDR3 DNA sequence: TGCGCCAGCAGCTCCTCAGAGACCCAGTACTTC. Its protein product is CASSSSETQYF.

The chain links TRBV19 to TRBJ1-6; the D is unclear. V shed 6 bases and J shed 4 bases, with 10 bases lying between them. The CDR3 length is 14 residues. The V gene's germline CDR1 is LNHDA and CDR2 SQIVND (reference sequence). CDR3 protein: CASSNGRYNSPLHF. CDR3 coding DNA: TGTGCCAGTAGCAATGGGCGGTATAATTCACCCCTCCACTTT.

The chain uses TRBV3-1 (or the pseudogene TRBV3-2) and TRBJ2-7; TRBD2 aligns across 7 bases. This CDR3 contains 18 residues. CDR1 and CDR2 (germline): LGHDT, YNNKEL (reference sequence). With 4 bases clipped from V and 3 bases from J, the junction kept 18 bases outside the gene matches. DNA of the CDR3: TGTGCCAGCAGCCCCGGAGTGTGGGAGGGCCTGGGGAGCTACGAGCAGTACTTC. Its protein product is CASSPGVWEGLGSYEQYF.

The rearrangement joins TRBV19 to TRBJ1-1, with 8 positions matching TRBD1. This CDR3 is built from 15 residues. The germline V gene has CDR1 LNHDA and CDR2 SQIVND (reference sequence). V shed 3 bases, J shed 4 bases, and the junction held 7 bases outside the gene matches. The chain's CDR3 is CASSIQGAVGTEAFF. CDR3 nucleotide sequence: TGTGCCAGTAGTATCCAGGGGGCGGTTGGCACTGAAGCTTTCTTT.

The rearrangement links TRBV13 to TRBJ1-6; no clear D gene. The ends were cut back, 0 bases at V and 11 bases at J, with 5 bases in the middle. The CDR3 runs 12 residues. Looked up from germline, CDR1 is PRHDT and CDR2 is FYEKMQ (reference sequence). The CDR3 protein is CASSLGPAPLHF. The CDR3 DNA reads TGTGCCAGCAGCTTAGGACCGGCACCCCTCCACTTT.

The J gene is TRBJ2-7, the V gene TRBV10-3; 11 nucleotides match TRBD1. Germline V gene sequence: CDR1 ENHRY, CDR2 SYGVKD. Losses at the gene ends were 10 bases for V and 5 bases for J; bases not matched to a gene: 4. The CDR3 spans 12 residues. CDR3 in DNA: TGTGCCACCGGGACAGGGGGGCACGAGCAGTACTTC. Translating gives CATGTGGHEQYF.

The chain employs TRBV7-7 and TRBJ2-5, with D unresolved. Germline CDR1 is SSHAT and CDR2 is FNYEAQ (reference sequence). V lost 4 bases, J lost 0 bases, and 3 bases lay in between. The CDR3 has 12 amino acids. The DNA for the CDR3 is TGTGCCAGCAGCTCTGACCAAGAGACCCAGTACTTC. Protein: CASSSDQETQYF.

V gene TRBV4-3 combines with J gene TRBJ1-2; tentatively, D is TRBD1 (5 bases). Between the trimmed V and J ends, which lost 0 bases and 4 bases, there was a span of 12 bases. Germline V gene data show CDR1 as LGHNA and CDR2 as YSLEER. This CDR3 has 15 amino acids. CDR3 DNA: TGCGCCAGCAGCCAAGATCTTAGGGGCAGCTATGGCTACACCTTC. Encoded protein: CASSQDLRGSYGYTF.

V and J are TRBV6-5 and TRBJ1-1; a possible D gene is TRBD1 (6 bases). V dropped 6 bases and J dropped 5 bases, with 16 bases sitting between them. CDR1 is MNHEY, CDR2 SVGAGI, per germline. This CDR3 comprises 14 residues. CDR3 nucleotide sequence: TGTGCCAGCAGCCCCCAGGGGCGTGGAACTGAAGCTTTCTTT. Amino acid sequence: CASSPQGRGTEAFF.

CDR3 nucleotide sequence: TGTGCCAGCAGCCCGACTCCCCGCCCCGGTGGGGAGCTGTTTTTT. Translated: CASSPTPRPGGELFF. The chain recombines TRBV7-2 with TRBJ2-2; unclear D gene. Germline lookup yields CDR1 SGHTA and CDR2 FQGNSA. V shed 5 bases and J shed 8 bases, with 18 bases lying between them. The CDR3 has 15 amino acids.

The rearrangement joins TRBV3-1 (or the pseudogene TRBV3-2) to TRBJ2-5; 9 bases match TRBD1. Germline loops: CDR1 LGHDT, CDR2 YNNKEL (reference sequence). The V and J ends lost 4 bases and 4 bases, in that order; junction bases with no gene match: 10. CDR3 length: 16 amino acids. CDR3: CASSLVVGTGRETQYF. CDR3 DNA: TGTGCCAGCAGCCTAGTTGTTGGGACAGGGAGAGAGACCCAGTACTTC.

This chain links TRBV6-5 with TRBJ2-1; 11 bases map to TRBD2. The CDR3 loop spans 14 amino acids. Germline assignment: CDR1 MNHEY and CDR2 SVGAGI. The J segment lost 5 bases and the V segment lost 9 bases, leaving 6 bases of the junction unmatched. The CDR3 DNA sequence: TGTGCCAGTAAGCTAGCGGGGGGTCACAATGAGCAGTTCTTC. Protein sequence: CASKLAGGHNEQFF.

This chain connects TRBV7-9 to TRBJ2-3, with D possibly being TRBD2 (6 bases). Trimming took off 4 bases at V and 3 bases at J, with 14 bases between the two ends. Germline V gives CDR1 SEHNR, CDR2 FQNEAQ (reference sequence). The CDR3 loop spans 15 amino acids. DNA of the CDR3: TGTGCCAGCAGCTCACGACTAGAGGCAACAGATACGCAGTATTTT. Translated, it gives CASSSRLEATDTQYF.

This chain links TRBV3-1 (or the pseudogene TRBV3-2) with TRBJ2-1, with D perhaps matching TRBD1 (6 bases). The germline V gene encodes CDR1 LGHDT and CDR2 YNNKEL (reference sequence). V lost 1 base and J 4 bases, leaving 14 bases between the germline ends. The CDR3 contains 16 residues. The CDR3 is CASSQGTASLYNEQFF. CDR3 nucleotide sequence: TGTGCCAGCAGCCAAGGGACAGCCAGTCTATACAATGAGCAGTTCTTC.

There are a few counts of this clone. The rearrangement uses TRBV29-1 and TRBJ2-2; tentatively, D is TRBD1 or TRBD2 (5 bases each). The V gene lost 5 bases and the J gene lost 4 bases, with 11 bases spanning the gap. The CDR3 sequence is 13 residues long. Germline V gene data show CDR1 as SQVTM and CDR2 as ANQGSEA. The chain's CDR3 is CSVRGAGTGELFF. CDR3 nucleotides: TGCAGCGTTAGGGGCGCGGGCACCGGGGAGCTGTTTTTT.

The gene calls are TRBV9 and TRBJ1-3; D is perhaps TRBD1 (6 bases). The CDR3 spans 15 residues. Trimming pared 0 bases from V and 4 bases from J, leaving 11 bases between. Germline V gene sequence: CDR1 SGDLS, CDR2 YYNGEE. The CDR3 DNA is TGTGCCAGCAGCGTAGTTGGGGACACAGGAAACACCATATATTTT. Its protein is CASSVVGDTGNTIYF.

The genes are TRBV19 and TRBJ2-7, with 12 bases aligning to TRBD2. This CDR3 region has 16 residues. Trimming took 5 bases from V and 3 from J; bases not matched to a gene: 8. Per germline, CDR1 LNHDA and CDR2 SQIVND (reference sequence). CDR3 coding DNA: TGTGCCAGTAGTCTCCGGACTAGCGGGACAATCTACGAGCAGTACTTC. As protein: CASSLRTSGTIYEQYF.